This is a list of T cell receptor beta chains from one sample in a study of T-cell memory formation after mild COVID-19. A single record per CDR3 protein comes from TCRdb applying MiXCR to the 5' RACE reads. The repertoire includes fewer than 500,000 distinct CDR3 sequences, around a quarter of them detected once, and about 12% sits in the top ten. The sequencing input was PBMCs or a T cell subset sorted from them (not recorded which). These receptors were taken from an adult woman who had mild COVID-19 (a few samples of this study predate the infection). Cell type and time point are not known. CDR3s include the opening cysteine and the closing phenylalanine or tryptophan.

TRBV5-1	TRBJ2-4	CASSFQTRTGRVKNIQYF
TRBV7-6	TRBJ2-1	CASSPVGLAGYNEQFF
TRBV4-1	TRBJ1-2	CASSQGRNGQSGYGYTF
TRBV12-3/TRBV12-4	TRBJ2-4	CASSSTGGTDIQYF
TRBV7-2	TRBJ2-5	CASSPRLAGGGQETQYF
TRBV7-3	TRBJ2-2	CASSLASSNTGELFF
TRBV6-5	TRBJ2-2	CASSYVPPGQGLLNTGELFF
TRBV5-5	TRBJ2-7	CASSFFTEGEQYF
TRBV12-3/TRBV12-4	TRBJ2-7	CASSLTGIYEQYF
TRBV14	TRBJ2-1	CASSRTGEMNEQFF
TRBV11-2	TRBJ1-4	CASSLEPGRDEKLFF
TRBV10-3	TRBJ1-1	CAIRPGQGVNTEAFF
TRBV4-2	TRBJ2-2	CASSQELRDTGELFF
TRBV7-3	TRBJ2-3	CASSAGTSVDTQYF
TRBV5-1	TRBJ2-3	CASSPDPGLAGEHF
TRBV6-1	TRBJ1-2	CASSESLAGGLGYTF
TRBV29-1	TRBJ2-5	CSARQGETQYF
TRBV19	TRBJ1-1	CASSEPGQGSTEAFF
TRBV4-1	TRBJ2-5	CASSQEGAGGETQYF
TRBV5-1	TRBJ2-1	CASSLFLLGSSYNEQFF
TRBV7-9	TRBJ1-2	CASGKDSRANYGYTF
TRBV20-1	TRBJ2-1	CSARERDSLEQFF
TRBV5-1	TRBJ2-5	CASSRRGQETQYF
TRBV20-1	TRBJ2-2	CSARRDSRNTGELFF
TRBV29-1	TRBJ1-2	CSVEKGENGYTF
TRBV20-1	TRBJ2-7	CSANQGGHEQYF
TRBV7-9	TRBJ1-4	CASSPTTNEKLFF
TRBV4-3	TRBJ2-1	CASSQSGTGDYNEQFF
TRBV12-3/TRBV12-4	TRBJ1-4	CASSFNLGATNEKLFF
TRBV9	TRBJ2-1	CASSVLGGGQFF
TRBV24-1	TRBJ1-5	CATSEGGDSNQPQHF
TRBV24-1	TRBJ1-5	CATSLTSSGQPQHF
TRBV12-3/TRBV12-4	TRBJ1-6	CASSPEGGNNSPLHF
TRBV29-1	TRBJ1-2	CSVGELTYGYTF
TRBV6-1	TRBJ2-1	CASSETSGRFEQFF
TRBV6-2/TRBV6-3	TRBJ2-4	CASKNPGLAGSAIQYF
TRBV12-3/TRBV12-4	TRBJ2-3	CASSLLPGNTDTQYF
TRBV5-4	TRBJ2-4	CATKPSGTGGDIQYF
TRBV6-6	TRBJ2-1	CASSPSSTSGSFYEQFF
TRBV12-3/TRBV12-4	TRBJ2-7	CASSKTEIWGEYF
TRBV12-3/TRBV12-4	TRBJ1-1	CASRLGLLNTEAFF
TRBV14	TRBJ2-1	CASSPRYAGGKVDEQFF
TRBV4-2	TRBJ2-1	CASSQTGGVEQFF
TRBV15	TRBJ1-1	CATRSGTGFTEAFF
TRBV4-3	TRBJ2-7	CASSQDAGFSYEQYF
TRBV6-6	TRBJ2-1	CASSLQAGRLNEQFF
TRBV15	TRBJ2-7	CATSPPDSVYEQYF
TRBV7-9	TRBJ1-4	CASSLQGILREKLFF
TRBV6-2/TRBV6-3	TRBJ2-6	CASSYAGHSVANVLTF
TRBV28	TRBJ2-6	CASSSFFESGANVLTF
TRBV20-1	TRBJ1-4	CSARMLISGSALEKLFF
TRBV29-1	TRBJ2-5	CSVALTSGAQETQYF
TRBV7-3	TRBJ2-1	CASSLWGFRIDEQFF
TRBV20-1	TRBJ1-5	CSAGGQGSNQPQHF
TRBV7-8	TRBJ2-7	CASSLGTGGLDSYEQYF
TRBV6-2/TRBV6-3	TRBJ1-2	CASSWDPGLYGYTF
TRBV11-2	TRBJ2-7	CRSGYEQYF